These T cell receptor beta chains were read from a single sample in a study of T cell responses to AZD1222 COVID-19 vaccine. Using immunoSEQ multiplex PCR, the repertoire was profiled, and TCRdb retains in-frame clones only, with some absent. The table includes about 190,000 clones, around 93% detected once. The sequences come from peripheral blood, collected on day 0 of AZD1222 vaccination. The source is an adult in good health. The CDR3 runs from the conserved cysteine through the conserved F or W. A D gene is named only where the DNA matches it firmly. The listing skips clone size in some rows; elsewhere it reads once, few, many or a size class.

j_call clone_size v_call d_call cdr3_nt cdr3_aa
TRBJ1-2 - TRBV5-1 - TGCGCCAGCAGCTCGGGGCCGACGACAGGCTACACCTTC CASSSGPTTGYTF
TRBJ1-1 - TRBV28 - TGTGCCAGCAGTTTGGAGGAGACTCTCTCTGAAGCTTTCTTT CASSLEETLSEAFF
TRBJ2-6 - TRBV27 TRBD2 TGTGCCAGCAGCTCCCAGGGAGGGCCGACCTCTGGGGCCAACGTCCTGACTTTC CASSSQGGPTSGANVLTF
TRBJ2-7 few TRBV19 - TGTGCCAGTAGTGCCAGGGTATCCTACGAGCAGTACTTC CASSARVSYEQYF
TRBJ2-1 once TRBV6-4 TRBD2 TGTGCCAGCAGTCGGGGGGCCTACAATGAGCAGTTCTTC CASSRGAYNEQFF
TRBJ2-7 - TRBV19 - TGTGCCAGCGCCCCCAGCGGGTCCACCGTATACGAGCAGTACTTC CASAPSGSTVYEQYF
TRBJ2-1 - TRBV4-1 - TGCGCCAGCAGCCAAGTAGTATCTTCAAATGAGCAGTTCTTC CASSQVVSSNEQFF
TRBJ2-7 once TRBV19 TRBD1 TGTGCCAGTACACAGGGGTTCGGGAACTACGAGCAGTACTTC CASTQGFGNYEQYF
TRBJ2-4 - TRBV15 - TGTGCCACCAGCAGAGAACAGGGTAACATTCAGTACTTC CATSREQGNIQYF
TRBJ1-2 - TRBV6-1 TRBD1 TGTGCCAGCAGCATCGACAGGGCTAACTATGGCTACACCTTC CASSIDRANYGYTF
TRBJ1-3 - TRBV2 TRBD1 TGTGCCAGCTTACGCGACAGGGGCCACACCATATATTTT CASLRDRGHTIYF
TRBJ2-5 - TRBV30 - TGTGCCTGGGGGCGAGAGACCCAGTACTTC CAWGRETQYF
TRBJ2-3 - TRBV2 - TGTGCCAGCAAGAGCAGCTCCACAGATACGCAGTATTTT CASKSSSTDTQYF
TRBJ2-4 - TRBV28 TRBD1 TGTGCCAGCACCCCAGGGGGCGGACGGGTCTCCGACATTCAGTACTTC CASTPGGGRVSDIQYF
TRBJ2-3 - TRBV19 - TGTGCCAGTAGTATGGAGGTCCCAGATACGCAGTATTTT CASSMEVPDTQYF
TRBJ2-7 - TRBV5-1 TRBD1 TGCGCCAGCAGCTCCGGGACAGGGCCCTATACCCCCTACGAGCAGTACTTC CASSSGTGPYTPYEQYF
TRBJ1-1 - TRBV5-1 TRBD1 TGCGCCAGCAGCCCACAGACAGGGGCGAGCACTGAAGCTTTCTTT CASSPQTGASTEAFF
TRBJ2-2 - TRBV7-3 TRBD1 TGTGCCAGCAGCCCGGGGACAGGGGGCGCCGGGGAGCTGTTTTTT CASSPGTGGAGELFF
TRBJ1-3 - TRBV3-1/TRBV3-2 - TGTGCCAGCAGCCAAGGTATCACTGGAAACACCATATATTTT CASSQGITGNTIYF
TRBJ1-2 - TRBV2 - TGTGCCAGCATCCGGGGGGGTGGTGGCTACACCTTC CASIRGGGGYTF
TRBJ2-1 - TRBV5-1 TRBD2 TGCGCCAGCAGCTTGGGAACTAGCGGGAGCAGTAGAAATGAGCAGTTCTTC CASSLGTSGSSRNEQFF
TRBJ1-3 - TRBV11-2 - TGTGCCAGCAGCTCCCGGCTCTCTGGAAACACCATATATTTT CASSSRLSGNTIYF
TRBJ1-2 - TRBV2 TRBD1 TGTGCCAGCAGTGAAACAGGGGCGTCTAACTATGGCTACACCTTC CASSETGASNYGYTF
TRBJ2-5 - TRBV5-6 - TGTGCCAGCAGCTTGGTAACAGATCAAGGAGAGACCCAGTACTTC CASSLVTDQGETQYF
TRBJ2-1 - TRBV5-1 TRBD2 TGCGCCAGCAGCTTGGTAGGAGCGGGGGCGTACAATGAGCAGTTCTTC CASSLVGAGAYNEQFF
TRBJ2-1 - TRBV6-1 - TGTGCCAGCACCCCCGGAAATGAGCAGTTCTTC CASTPGNEQFF
TRBJ2-5 - TRBV14 - TGTGCCAGCAGCCAAGATTCCGGCCAAGAGACCCAGTACTTC CASSQDSGQETQYF
TRBJ2-7 - TRBV30 TRBD2 TGTGCCTGGAGTGTACTGGGACTAGCTGGCGAGCAGTACTTC CAWSVLGLAGEQYF
TRBJ2-7 - TRBV6-5 - TGTGCCAGCAGTTACGGTGGGTCGGGGGAGCAGTACTTC CASSYGGSGEQYF
TRBJ2-3 - TRBV6-4 TRBD2 TGTGCCAGCTCCCCGGGACTAGCGGGAGGAGATACGCAGTATTTT CASSPGLAGGDTQYF
TRBJ1-6 - TRBV6-2/TRBV6-3 TRBD1 TGTGCCAGCAGACCTACAGGGGTAGCAGCCCTCCACTTT CASRPTGVAALHF
TRBJ2-1 - TRBV25-1 TRBD2 TGTGCCAGCAGTGAGGAGCGGGAGGGAAATGAGCAGTTCTTC CASSEEREGNEQFF
TRBJ1-2 few TRBV12-3/TRBV12-4 - TGTGCCAGCAGGGCGAGGAGCTATGGCTACACCTTC CASRARSYGYTF
TRBJ2-3 - TRBV25-1 - TGTGCCAGCAGGGAGACGGGGACAGATACGCAGTATTTT CASRETGTDTQYF
TRBJ2-6 - TRBV5-1 TRBD2 TGCGCCAGCAGCATACTAGCGGGAGGAACCTCTGGGGCCAACGTCCTGACTTTC CASSILAGGTSGANVLTF
TRBJ2-7 - TRBV7-6 - TGTGCCAGCAGCTCGGCGGGGGCGGTCTACGAGCAGTACTTC CASSSAGAVYEQYF
TRBJ2-7 few TRBV5-6 TRBD1 TGTGCCAGCAGCTTCTATAGACAGGGCCCCTACGAGCAGTACTTC CASSFYRQGPYEQYF
TRBJ1-5 once TRBV7-2 TRBD1 TGTGCCAGCAGTTCGGACAGGGGAGATCAGCCCCAGCATTTT CASSSDRGDQPQHF
TRBJ2-7 - TRBV7-9 - TGTGCCAGCAGCTTCGGATCTAGCTCCTACGAGCAGTACTTC CASSFGSSSYEQYF
TRBJ2-1 - TRBV19 TRBD1 TGTGCCAGTAGTGGGGACAGGGGTTCCTCCTACAATGAGCAGTTCTTC CASSGDRGSSYNEQFF
TRBJ2-1 - TRBV10-3 TRBD1 TGTGCCATCAGTGAAGGGCAGGGGGAGATAAATGAGCAGTTCTTC CAISEGQGEINEQFF
TRBJ1-5 - TRBV7-8 - TGTGCCAGCAGCCCGGGGGGCCTTAGCAATCAGCCCCAGCATTTT CASSPGGLSNQPQHF
TRBJ2-2 - TRBV20-1 - TGCAGTGCTAGTCAGAACACCGGGGAGCTGTTTTTT CSASQNTGELFF
TRBJ1-3 few TRBV11-2 - TGTGCCAGCAGCCCTAGCAACGGAAACACCATATATTTT CASSPSNGNTIYF
TRBJ1-2 - TRBV28 TRBD1 TGTGCCAGCAGTTCGACAGGGTACTATGGCTACACCTTC CASSSTGYYGYTF
TRBJ1-3 - TRBV7-9 - TGTGCCAGCAGCCTCGGGGAGATCTCTGGAAACACCATATATTTT CASSLGEISGNTIYF
TRBJ2-1 once TRBV7-3 TRBD2 TGTGCCAGCAGCCCAAGCGGGAGAATCGATGAGCAGTTCTTC CASSPSGRIDEQFF
TRBJ1-1 - TRBV6-2/TRBV6-3 - TGTGCCAGCAGTTCCCGGGTCCTGGGCCCTGAAGCTTTCTTT CASSSRVLGPEAFF
TRBJ2-2 - TRBV28 TRBD2 TGTGCCAGCAGTTTTATGGCAGCGGGGGTAACAACCGGCGGGCTGTTTTTT CASSFMAAGVTTGGLFF
TRBJ2-2 - TRBV7-6 - TGTGCCAGCAGCTTGGGGGTCACTGAGGACACCGGGGAGCTGTTTTTT CASSLGVTEDTGELFF
TRBJ2-5 few TRBV28 TRBD2 TGTGCCAGCAGGCATACCGGGACTAGAGAGACCCAGTACTTC CASRHTGTRETQYF
TRBJ1-2 - TRBV19 - TGTGCCAGTAGTCTTTCTGTGTTGGGAGGCTACACCTTC CASSLSVLGGYTF